This record covers a single T cell receptor (beta chain). Its target is unknown. Germline trimming cut 4 bases from V and 5 bases from J; bases unmatched to any gene: 21. The CDR3 contains 19 residues. Germline values: CDR1 KGHSH, CDR2 LQKENI. TCRdb keeps only in-frame clones here, not all; method: immunoSEQ multiplex PCR. The sample contains fewer than 1.8 million clones, around 98.5% of which appear only once. These data are taken from a study of shared clonotypes between healthy human individuals. General study points: Sampling covered nothing but blood. Tissue TCR repertoires likely differ from those found in blood. A generally larger estimated richness was seen in naive subsets than in memory subsets. Depth of sequencing was expected to influence donor clonotype sharing.

The chain uses TRBV18 and TRBJ1-1; 8 nucleotides align to TRBD1. Source material: naive CD4+ T cells sorted from blood. Subset indicated: CD45RA+ positively selected. This TCR derives from a man under 40 in good health. DNA for the CDR3: TGTGCCAGCTCACGAAGGCCCGACAGGGGAGGATTGCGAGGGACTGAAGCTTTCTTT. As protein: CASSRRPDRGGLRGTEAFF.